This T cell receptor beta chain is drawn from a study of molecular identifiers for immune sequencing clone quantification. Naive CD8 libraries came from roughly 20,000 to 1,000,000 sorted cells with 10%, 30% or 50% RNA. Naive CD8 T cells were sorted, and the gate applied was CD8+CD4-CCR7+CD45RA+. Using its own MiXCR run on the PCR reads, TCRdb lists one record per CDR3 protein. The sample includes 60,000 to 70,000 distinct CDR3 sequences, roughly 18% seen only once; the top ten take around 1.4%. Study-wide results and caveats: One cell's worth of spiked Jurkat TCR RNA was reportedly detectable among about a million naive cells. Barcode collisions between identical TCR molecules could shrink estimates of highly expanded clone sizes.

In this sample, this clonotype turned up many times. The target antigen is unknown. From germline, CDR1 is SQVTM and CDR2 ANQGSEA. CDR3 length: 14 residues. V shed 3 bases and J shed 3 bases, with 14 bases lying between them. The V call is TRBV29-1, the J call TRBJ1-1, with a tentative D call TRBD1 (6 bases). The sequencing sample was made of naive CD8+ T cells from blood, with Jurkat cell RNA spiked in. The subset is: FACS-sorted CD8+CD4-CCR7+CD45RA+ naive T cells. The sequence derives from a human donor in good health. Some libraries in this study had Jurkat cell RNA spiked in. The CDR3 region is CSVEYRVEYTEAFF. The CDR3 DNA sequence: TGCAGCGTTGAGTACAGGGTGGAATACACTGAAGCTTTCTTT.